Below, 2 T cell receptor beta chains from the same sample are listed, as sequenced in a study of T cells in Graves' hyperthyroidism and ophthalmopathy. Amplification of TCR beta CDR3 regions was performed using RNA transcripts as template. A first-round RT-PCR of the TCR CDR3 used the HTBI primer set. TCRdb processed the multiplex PCR reads anew with MiXCR; each CDR3 protein has one entry. This sample has a few hundred thousand distinct CDR3 sequences; approximately 15% occur once, and the top ten carry 28%. The specimen sequenced was blood. The receptors here all came from a young woman with Graves' hyperthyroidism that later progressed to Graves' ophthalmopathy.

This clonotype was observed at least ten times. The chain joins TRBV18 to TRBJ1-1, with D possibly matching TRBD1 (5 bases). Germline lookup yields CDR1 KGHSH and CDR2 LQKENI. Trimming removed 6 bases from V and 1 base from J, with 15 bases in between. The CDR3 runs to 15 residues. In DNA form, the CDR3 reads TGTGCCAGCTCGGGGGGGGGACGACCGAACACTGAAGCTTTCTTT. Its protein is CASSGGGRPNTEAFF.

As regards this clonotype: This clone may be a read error of a much larger clone one base away. The rearrangement uses TRBV5-1 and TRBJ2-5; no clear D gene. The ends were cut back, 4 bases at V and 3 bases at J, with 10 bases in the middle. The germline V gene encodes CDR1 SGHRS and CDR2 YFSETQ. There are 13 residues in the CDR3. This CDR3 reads CASSPSEEETQYF. The CDR3 coding sequence is TGCGCCAGCAGCCCCTCCGAGGAAGAGACCCAGTACTTC.